This TCR beta chain was profiled in a study of blood T cell repertoires in COVID-19. Study at large: Samples came from the United States, Italy and Spain, spanning acute and convalescent COVID-19. T cells, B-cell-depleted T cells, or PBMCs provided the cDNA or gDNA that served as material.

Original processing methods: For nucleated cells, counts were estimated from reference gene primer amplification. Profiling relied on immunoSEQ multiplex PCR, and the TCRdb table lists in-frame clones only, not all of them. V and J calls and clone size are copied from that table; D and trimming were computed from the DNA. The sample contains approximately 10,000 clones, about 83% of which appear only once. The V gene lost 6 bases and the J gene lost 3 bases, with 17 bases spanning the gap. The CDR3 has 15 residues. Germline loops: CDR1 SGHVS, CDR2 FNYEAQ. Sequencing was done on a sample of peripheral blood. J is TRBJ2-5 and V is TRBV7-6; weak D call: TRBD2 (7 bases). The receptor was isolated from a man between 50 and 59 years old with active COVID-19. Here the CDR3 DNA reads TGTGCCAGCAGACGAGGGTCGGGGGGCGAAGAGACCCAGTACTTC. It translates to CASRRGSGGEETQYF.